Reported below is one T cell receptor (beta chain). Germline V lookup: CDR1 LGHDT, CDR2 YNNKEL (reference sequence). V was trimmed by 1 base and J by 7 bases, leaving 14 bases between them. The CDR3 contains 15 residues. The sample comes from a study of blood T cell repertoires in COVID-19. Study-level information: Nucleic acid was either cDNA or gDNA, and it came from T cells, B-cell-depleted T cells, or PBMCs.

The Seattle patients joined while their infection was active and were tracked longitudinally afterward. Per the study methods: Nucleated cell number was recorded as an estimate derived from reference gene primer amplification. Clones were read by immunoSEQ multiplex PCR, and TCRdb kept only the in-frame ones, dropping some. V, J and clone size derive from that table, while D and trimming were established from the DNA sequence. The sample lists roughly 230,000 clones; 80% to 95% were seen once. J is TRBJ2-1 and V is TRBV3-1 (or the pseudogene TRBV3-2); tentative D call: TRBD2 (6 bases). The TCR sequence derives from a man aged 25-45 years with COVID-19, enrolled during active disease. The specimen sequenced was peripheral blood. The CDR3 bases are TGTGCCAGCAGCCAAGGGGGGGTTTCGTTTAATGAGCAGTTCTTC. This translates into CASSQGGVSFNEQFF.